These 9 T cell receptor beta chains came from one sample sequenced in a study of T cells in women clearing cervical HPV infection. Here immunoSEQ multiplex PCR was the method, and the copy in TCRdb shows in-frame clones only, minus some. The sample totals about 41,000 clones; its top ten clones hold 7.6%. Sequencing was done on a sample of blood buffy coat. These receptors all come from a woman aged 18-69 years with a cervical HPV16 infection that either progressed to CIN3+ or cleared (not recorded which).

As concerns this clone: The read halts 3 residues ahead of the CDR3 end, with the missing end drawn from the germline J gene. V is TRBV5-1 and J is TRBJ1-3; D gene uncertain. V was cut by 6 bases and J by 0 bases, with 10 bases left in between. This CDR3 is built from 14 residues. The germline gives CDR1 SGHRS, CDR2 YFSETQ. The DNA read from the CDR3 is TGCGCCAGCACCCAGGAGAGCTCTGGAAACACC. It encodes CASTQESSGNT. The whole CDR3 protein is CASTQESSGNTIYF.

Remarks on this clone: The read ends 3 residues before the CDR3 terminus; that terminus is restored from the germline J gene. V is TRBV12-3 or TRBV12-4 and J is TRBJ1-2; TRBD1 aligns across 11 bases. Germline trimming cut 5 bases from V and 2 bases from J; bases unmatched to any gene: 7. The CDR3 runs 16 residues. Partial CDR3 DNA: TGTGCCAGCAGTATTATCCGGACAGGGGGCAACTATGGC. Its protein is CASSIIRTGGNYG. The CDR3 as a whole reads CASSIIRTGGNYGYTF.

As concerns this clone: The read is 3 residues too short to cover the CDR3 end, so that end is filled in from the germline J gene. The chain uses TRBV20-1 and TRBJ2-3, with 7 bases matching TRBD2. J was trimmed by 4 bases and V by 3 bases; bases with no gene match: 4. This CDR3 contains 13 residues. Germline lookup yields CDR1 DFQATT and CDR2 SNEGSKA (reference sequence). CDR3 bases read: TGCAGTGCTAGTTCTGCGGGGGCAGATACG. Translation: CSASSAGADT. The entire CDR3 sequence reads CSASSAGADTQYF.

On this clone itself: Read sequence stops 3 residues before the CDR3 end, and the germline J gene provides the missing end. V usage is TRBV7-2 and J usage is TRBJ2-7; no clear D. The V gene lost 3 bases and the J gene lost 1 base, with 10 bases spanning the gap. In germline, CDR1 is SGHTA, CDR2 FQGNSA. The CDR3 consists of 14 residues. The CDR3 sequence: CASSFVRHSYEQYF. CDR3 DNA, as far as it was read: TGTGCCAGCAGCTTTGTGAGGCATTCCTACGAG. The variable domain in full, with the rest retrieved from reference TRBV7-2 and TRBJ2-7, is GAGVSQSPSNKVTEKGKDVELRCDPISGHTALYWYRQSLGQGLEFLIYFQGNSAPDKSGLPSDRFSAERTGGSVSTLTIQRTQQEDSAVYLCASSFVRHSYEQYFGPGTRLTVT.

As for this clone: The missing CDR3 end, 3 residues past where the read stops, is filled in from the germline J gene. The gene calls are TRBV4-1 and TRBJ2-3, with 9 bases aligning to TRBD2. Germline V lookup: CDR1 MGHRA, CDR2 YSYEKL. With 2 bases clipped from V and 5 bases from J, the junction kept 8 bases outside the gene matches. The CDR3 covers 16 residues. The CDR3 region is CASSQSRTSVGDTQYF. Incomplete CDR3 DNA: TGCGCCAGCAGCCAATCCCGGACTAGCGTCGGAGATACG.

In regard to this clone: The read terminates 3 residues ahead of where the CDR3 ends, so the germline J gene completes it. The chain uses TRBV19 and TRBJ1-5; possibly TRBD1 for D (5 bases). The CDR3 is 16 amino acids. Germline assignment: CDR1 LNHDA and CDR2 SQIVND (reference sequence). V was trimmed by 4 bases and J by 0 bases, leaving 13 bases between them. CDR3 region: CASSTGFLNSNQPQHF. CDR3 DNA, as far as it was read: TGTGCCAGTAGTACAGGGTTCTTAAATAGCAATCAGCCC.

As for this clone: The read falls 3 residues short of the CDR3 end, and the missing part is taken from the germline J gene. The chain has TRBV29-1 and TRBJ1-4; possible D gene TRBD1, 5 bases. Germline-derived CDR1 and CDR2 are SQVTM and ANQGSEA. The CDR3 consists of 13 residues. Trimming removed 8 bases from V and 3 bases from J, with 13 bases in between. The CDR3 loop is CSRRGVPNEKLFF. The sequenced part of the CDR3 DNA is TGCAGCCGACGAGGGGTCCCTAATGAAAAA. Looking up the rest from reference TRBV29-1 and TRBJ1-4 gives the full variable domain: SAVISQKPSRDICQRGTSLTIQCQVDSQVTMMFWYRQQPGQSLTLIATANQGSEATYESGFVIDKFPISRPNLTFSTLTVSNMSPEDSSIYLCSRRGVPNEKLFFGSGTQLSVL.

Partial CDR3 DNA: TGTGCCAGCAGCTCTAGACTAGCGGATGGTTCTGAG. Amino acid sequence: CASSSRLADGSE. The whole CDR3 reads CASSSRLADGSEQFF. The chain carries TRBV11-2 and TRBJ2-1, with 9 bases lining up with TRBD2. Read data end 3 residues before the CDR3 end; the end is taken from the germline J gene. There are 15 residues in the CDR3. The germline gives CDR1 SGHAT, CDR2 FQNNGV. After removal of 4 bases from V and 9 bases from J, the junction contained 10 bases not matched to a gene.

As regards this clone: Sequencing ends 3 residues short of the CDR3 end; the germline J gene provides the rest. The V gene is TRBV7-6, the J gene TRBJ2-2; 8 positions agree with TRBD1. This CDR3 contains 18 residues. Germline CDR1 reads SGHVS; CDR2 reads FNYEAQ. The ends lost 2 bases at V and 1 base at J; junction bases unmatched: 9. The sequenced CDR3 bases are TGTGCCAGCAGCTTAAGGGCCAGGACAGGGCGGAACACCGGGGAG. Protein sequence: CASSLRARTGRNTGE. The whole CDR3 protein is CASSLRARTGRNTGELFF.